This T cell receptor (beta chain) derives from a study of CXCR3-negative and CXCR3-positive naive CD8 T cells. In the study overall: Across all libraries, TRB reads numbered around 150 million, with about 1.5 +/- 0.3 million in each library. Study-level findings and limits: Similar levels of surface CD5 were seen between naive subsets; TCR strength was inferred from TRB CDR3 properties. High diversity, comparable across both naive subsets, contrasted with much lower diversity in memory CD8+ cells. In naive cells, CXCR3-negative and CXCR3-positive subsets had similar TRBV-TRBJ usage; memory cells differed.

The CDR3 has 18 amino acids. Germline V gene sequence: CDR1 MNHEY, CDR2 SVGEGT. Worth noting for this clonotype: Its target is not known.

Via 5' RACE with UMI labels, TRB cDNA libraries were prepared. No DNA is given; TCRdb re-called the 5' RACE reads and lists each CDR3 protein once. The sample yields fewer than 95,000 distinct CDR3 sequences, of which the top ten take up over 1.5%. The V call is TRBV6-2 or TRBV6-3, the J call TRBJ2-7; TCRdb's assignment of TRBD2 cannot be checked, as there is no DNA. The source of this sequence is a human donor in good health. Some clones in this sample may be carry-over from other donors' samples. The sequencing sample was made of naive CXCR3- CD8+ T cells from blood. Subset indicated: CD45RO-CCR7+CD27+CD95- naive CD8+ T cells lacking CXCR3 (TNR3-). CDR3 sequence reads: CASSRLAGESLLAYEQYF.